The present entry profiles one TCR beta chain with its context. Its target is unknown. Trimming pared 3 bases from V and 5 bases from J, leaving 7 bases between. This CDR3 region has 13 residues. The germline V gene has CDR1 MDHEN and CDR2 SYDVKM. The record originates from a study of CD8+ T cells in alopecia areata. Study results and caveats: Any link of baseline CD8+ expansion to response, resting on one nonresponder, remains uncertain. Mouse data revealed clearer TCR sharing than patient data did, a gap possibly tied to HLA.

Following RNA extraction, reverse transcription yielded cDNA that acted as the sequencing template. TCRdb keeps only in-frame clones here, not all; method: immunoSEQ multiplex PCR. The sample shows 150,000 to 200,000 clones, 53% of them seen only once. Treatment here: oral pan-JAK inhibitor, 5-10 mg twice daily. The sample here was CD8+ T cells sorted from blood, taken at week 24, from a patient treated with tofacitinib. J is TRBJ2-2 and V is TRBV28, with TRBD2 as a possible D gene (5 bases). This sequence originates from a human donor with alopecia areata. As DNA, the CDR3 is TGTGCCAGCAGTTTTCCGGGGACCGGGGAGCTGTTTTTT. It yields the protein CASSFPGTGELFF.